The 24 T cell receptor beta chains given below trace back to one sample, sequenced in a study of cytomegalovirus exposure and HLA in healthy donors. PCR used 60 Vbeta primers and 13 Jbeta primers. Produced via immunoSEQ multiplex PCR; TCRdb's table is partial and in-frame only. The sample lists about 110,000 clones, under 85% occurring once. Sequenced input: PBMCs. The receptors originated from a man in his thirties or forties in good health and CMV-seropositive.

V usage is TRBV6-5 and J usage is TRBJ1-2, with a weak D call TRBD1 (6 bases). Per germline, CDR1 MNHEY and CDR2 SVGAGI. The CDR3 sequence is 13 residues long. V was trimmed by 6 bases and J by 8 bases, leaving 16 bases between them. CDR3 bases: TGTGCCAGCAGGCCAGAGGGGGGGCGCGGCTACACCTTC. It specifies CASRPEGGRGYTF.

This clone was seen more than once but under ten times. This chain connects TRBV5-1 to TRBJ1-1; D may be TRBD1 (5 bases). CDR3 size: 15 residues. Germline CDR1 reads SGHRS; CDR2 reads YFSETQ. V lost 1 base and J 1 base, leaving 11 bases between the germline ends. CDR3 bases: TGCGCCAGCAGCTTGACTGGGGGAGGGAACACTGAAGCTTTCTTT. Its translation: CASSLTGGGNTEAFF. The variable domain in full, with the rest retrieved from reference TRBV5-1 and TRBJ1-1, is KAGVTQTPRYLIKTRGQQVTLSCSPISGHRSVSWYQQTPGQGLQFLFEYFSETQRNKGNFPGRFSGRQFSNSRSEMNVSTLELGDSALYLCASSLTGGGNTEAFFGQGTRLTVV.

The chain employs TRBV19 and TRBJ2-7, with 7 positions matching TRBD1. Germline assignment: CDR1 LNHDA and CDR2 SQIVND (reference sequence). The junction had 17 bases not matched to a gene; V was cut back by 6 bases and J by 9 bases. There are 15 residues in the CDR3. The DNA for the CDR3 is TGTGCCAGTAGCCTTTTTCCGGGCAGGGGGTCGGCGCAGTACTTC. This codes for CASSLFPGRGSAQYF.

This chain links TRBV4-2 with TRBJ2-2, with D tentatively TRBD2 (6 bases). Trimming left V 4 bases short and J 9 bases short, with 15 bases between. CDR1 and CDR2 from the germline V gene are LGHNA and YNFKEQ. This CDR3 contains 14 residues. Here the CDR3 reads CASSLDGGGRELFF. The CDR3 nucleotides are TGTGCCAGCAGCCTGGACGGGGGAGGCAGGGAGCTGTTTTTT.

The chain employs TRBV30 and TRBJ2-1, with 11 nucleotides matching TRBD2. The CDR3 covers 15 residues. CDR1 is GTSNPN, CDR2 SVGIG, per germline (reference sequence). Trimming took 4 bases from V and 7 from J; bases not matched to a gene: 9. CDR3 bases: TGTGCCTGGAATACTCCTAGCGGGGGGAGGAATGAGCAGTTCTTC. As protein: CAWNTPSGGRNEQFF.

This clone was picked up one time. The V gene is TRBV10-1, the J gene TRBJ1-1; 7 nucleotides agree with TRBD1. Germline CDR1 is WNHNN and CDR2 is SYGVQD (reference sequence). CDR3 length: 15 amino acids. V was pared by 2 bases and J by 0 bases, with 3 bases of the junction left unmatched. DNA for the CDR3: TGCGCCAGCAGTGAGGACAGGGAATTGAACACTGAAGCTTTCTTT. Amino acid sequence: CASSEDRELNTEAFF.

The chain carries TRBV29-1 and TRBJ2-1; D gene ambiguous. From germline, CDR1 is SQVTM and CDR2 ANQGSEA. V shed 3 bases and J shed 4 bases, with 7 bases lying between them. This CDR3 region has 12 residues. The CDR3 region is CSVDWSYNEQFF. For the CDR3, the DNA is TGCAGCGTTGATTGGAGTTACAATGAGCAGTTCTTC.

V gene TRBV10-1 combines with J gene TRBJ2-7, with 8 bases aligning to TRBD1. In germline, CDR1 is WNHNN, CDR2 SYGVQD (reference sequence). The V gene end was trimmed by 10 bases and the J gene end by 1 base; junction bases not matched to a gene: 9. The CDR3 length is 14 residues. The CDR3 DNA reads TGCGCCATTCCGCAGCAGGGGGCGTCCTACGAGCAGTACTTC. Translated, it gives CAIPQQGASYEQYF.

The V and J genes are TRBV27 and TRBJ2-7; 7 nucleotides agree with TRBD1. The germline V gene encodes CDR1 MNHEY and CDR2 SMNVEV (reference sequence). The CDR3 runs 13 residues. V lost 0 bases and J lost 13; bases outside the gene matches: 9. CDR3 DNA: TGTGCCAGCAGTTTATCCACCGGGGACAGCAAATACTTC. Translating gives CASSLSTGDSKYF.

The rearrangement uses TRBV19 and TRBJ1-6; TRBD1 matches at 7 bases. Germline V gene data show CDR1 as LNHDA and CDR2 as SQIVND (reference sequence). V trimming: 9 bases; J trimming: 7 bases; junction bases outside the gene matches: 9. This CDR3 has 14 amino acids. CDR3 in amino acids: CASRVQGGNSPLHF. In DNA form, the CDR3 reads TGTGCCAGCAGAGTTCAAGGGGGCAATTCACCCCTCCACTTT.

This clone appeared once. The CDR3 DNA reads TGTGCCACCAGCAGAGTCCCAGGAACTGAAGCTTTCTTT. Translated: CATSRVPGTEAFF. The chain carries TRBV15 and TRBJ1-1; D is unresolved. Germline CDR1 and CDR2: LNHNV and YYDKDF (reference sequence). The V end was cut by 1 base, the J end by 5 bases, with 8 bases between. CDR3 length: 13 residues.

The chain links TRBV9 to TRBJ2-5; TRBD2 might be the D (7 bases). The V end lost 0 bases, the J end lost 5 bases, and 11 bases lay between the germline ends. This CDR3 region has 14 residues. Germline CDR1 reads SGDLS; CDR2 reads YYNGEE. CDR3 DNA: TGTGCCAGCAGCGTAGGGGGGGGGCCGGAGACCCAGTACTTC. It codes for CASSVGGGPETQYF. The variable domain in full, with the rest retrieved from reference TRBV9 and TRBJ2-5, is DSGVTQTPKHLITATGQRVTLRCSPRSGDLSVYWYQQSLDQGLQFLIQYYNGEERAKGNILERFSAQQFPDLHSELNLSSLELGDSALYFCASSVGGGPETQYFGPGTRLLVL.

CDR3 protein: CASSRAGTGYEQYF. The CDR3 nucleotides are TGTGCCAGCAGCCGAGCCGGGACAGGGTACGAGCAGTACTTC. V usage is TRBV7-2 and J usage is TRBJ2-7; TRBD1 aligns across 9 bases. The CDR3 sequence is 14 residues long. CDR1 is SGHTA, CDR2 FQGNSA, per germline. J gave up 4 bases and V 5 bases, and 6 bases lay outside the gene matches.

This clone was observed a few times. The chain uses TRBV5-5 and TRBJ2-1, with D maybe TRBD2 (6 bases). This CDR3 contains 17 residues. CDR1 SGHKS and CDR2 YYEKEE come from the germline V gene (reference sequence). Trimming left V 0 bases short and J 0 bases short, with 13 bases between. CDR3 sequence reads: CASSLEVVAASYNEQFF. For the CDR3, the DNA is TGTGCCAGCAGCTTGGAAGTGGTAGCGGCCTCCTACAATGAGCAGTTCTTC.

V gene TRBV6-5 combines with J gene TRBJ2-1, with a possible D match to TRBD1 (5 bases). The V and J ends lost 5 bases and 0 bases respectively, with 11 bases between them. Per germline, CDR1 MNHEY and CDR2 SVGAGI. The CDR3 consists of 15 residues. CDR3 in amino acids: CASSLDSSSYNEQFF. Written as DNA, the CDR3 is TGTGCCAGCAGTCTTGACAGTAGCTCCTACAATGAGCAGTTCTTC.

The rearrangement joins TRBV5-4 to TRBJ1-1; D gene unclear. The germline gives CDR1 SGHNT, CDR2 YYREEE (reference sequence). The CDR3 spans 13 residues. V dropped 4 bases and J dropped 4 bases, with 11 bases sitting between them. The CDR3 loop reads CASSPTRGTEAFF. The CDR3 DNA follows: TGTGCCAGCAGCCCCACGCGGGGCACTGAAGCTTTCTTT.

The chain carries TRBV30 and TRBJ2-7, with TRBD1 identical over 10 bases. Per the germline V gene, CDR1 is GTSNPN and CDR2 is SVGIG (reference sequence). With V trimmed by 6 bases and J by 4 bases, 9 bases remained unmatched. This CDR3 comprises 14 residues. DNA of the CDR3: TGTGCCTGCCAAGACCGGGACAGGGGTTACGAGCAGTACTTC. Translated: CACQDRDRGYEQYF.

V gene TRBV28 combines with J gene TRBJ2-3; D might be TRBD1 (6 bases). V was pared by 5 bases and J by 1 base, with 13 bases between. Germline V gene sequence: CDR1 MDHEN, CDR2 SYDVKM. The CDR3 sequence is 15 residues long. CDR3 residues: CASSRRQAGTDTQYF. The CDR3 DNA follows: TGTGCCAGCAGTCGAAGACAGGCCGGCACAGATACGCAGTATTTT. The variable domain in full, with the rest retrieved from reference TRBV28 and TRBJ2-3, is DVKVTQSSRYLVKRTGEKVFLECVQDMDHENMFWYRQDPGLGLRLIYFSYDVKMKEKGDIPEGYSVSREKKERFSLILESASTNQTSMYLCASSRRQAGTDTQYFGPGTRLTVL.

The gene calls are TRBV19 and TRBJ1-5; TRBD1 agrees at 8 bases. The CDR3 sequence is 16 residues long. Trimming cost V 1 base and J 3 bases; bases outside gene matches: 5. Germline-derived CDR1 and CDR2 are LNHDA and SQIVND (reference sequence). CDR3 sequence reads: CASSIGRTGINQPQHF. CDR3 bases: TGTGCCAGTAGTATAGGTCGGACAGGGATCAATCAGCCCCAGCATTTT.

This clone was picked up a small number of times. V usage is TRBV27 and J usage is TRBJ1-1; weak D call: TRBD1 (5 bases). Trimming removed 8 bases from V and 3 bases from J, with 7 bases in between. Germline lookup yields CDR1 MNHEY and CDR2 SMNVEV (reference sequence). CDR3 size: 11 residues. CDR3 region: CASGHHTEAFF. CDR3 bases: TGTGCCAGCGGACATCACACTGAAGCTTTCTTT.

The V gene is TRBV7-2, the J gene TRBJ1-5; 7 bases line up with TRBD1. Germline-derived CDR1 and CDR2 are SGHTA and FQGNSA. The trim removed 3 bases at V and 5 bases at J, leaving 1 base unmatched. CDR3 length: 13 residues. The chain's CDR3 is CASSLGTDQPQHF. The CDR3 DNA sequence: TGTGCCAGCAGCTTGGGGACAGATCAGCCCCAGCATTTT.

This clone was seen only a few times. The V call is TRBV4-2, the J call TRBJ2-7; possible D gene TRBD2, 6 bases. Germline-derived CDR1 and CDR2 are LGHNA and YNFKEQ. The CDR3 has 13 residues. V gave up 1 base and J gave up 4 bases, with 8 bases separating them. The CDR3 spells CASSQAGRYEQYF. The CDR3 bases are TGTGCCAGCAGCCAAGCAGGGAGGTACGAGCAGTACTTC.

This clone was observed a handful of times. The CDR3 DNA sequence: TGTGCCAGCAAAGCGGACAGGGTGGGGTCACCCCTCCACTTT. Amino acids: CASKADRVGSPLHF. This chain links TRBV2 with TRBJ1-6; 8 positions agree with TRBD1. V gave up 7 bases and J gave up 10 bases; unmatched junction bases: 9. CDR3 size: 14 residues. Germline CDR1 reads SNHLY; CDR2 reads FYNNEI.

The CDR3 region is CASSALADPDTQYF. CDR3 nucleotide sequence: TGTGCCAGCAGCGCCCTAGCGGACCCAGATACGCAGTATTTT. This chain joins TRBV9 and TRBJ2-3; TRBD2 matches at 7 bases. Germline assignment: CDR1 SGDLS and CDR2 YYNGEE. The CDR3 consists of 14 residues. The V segment lost 3 bases and the J segment 4 bases; nucleotides outside the gene matches: 5.